These 15 T cell receptor beta chains share one sample of origin, sequenced in a study of blood T cell repertoires in COVID-19. Sequencing used immunoSEQ multiplex PCR; TCRdb keeps in-frame clones, though not all of them. The sample lists roughly 61,000 clones, over 75% occurring once. The sequenced sample consisted of peripheral blood. All receptors derive from a man aged 35 to 55 with active COVID-19.

The chain combines TRBV7-9 with TRBJ2-1, with D tentatively TRBD1 (8 bases). The CDR3 runs to 14 residues. V was pared by 7 bases and J by 6 bases, with 16 bases between. CDR1 SEHNR and CDR2 FQNEAQ come from the germline V gene (reference sequence). The CDR3 loop is CASTKGGTGNEQFF. The CDR3 nucleotides are TGTGCCAGCACCAAGGGGGGGACAGGCAATGAGCAGTTCTTC.

The genes are TRBV30 and TRBJ2-7, with 9 bases matching TRBD1. The CDR3 is 13 amino acids. V trimming: 0 bases; J trimming: 6 bases; junction bases outside the gene matches: 3. Germline CDR1 is GTSNPN and CDR2 is SVGIG (reference sequence). CDR3 DNA: TGTGCCTGGAGTGTAAACAGGGGGCGCGAGCAGTACTTC. Translation gives CAWSVNRGREQYF.

The chain has TRBV27 and TRBJ1-1, with a tentative D call TRBD1 (5 bases). The V gene lost 3 bases and the J gene lost 3 bases, with 11 bases spanning the gap. The germline V gene encodes CDR1 MNHEY and CDR2 SMNVEV (reference sequence). The length of the CDR3 is 14 residues. DNA for the CDR3: TGTGCCAGCAGTTTTCGCAGGGATTACACTGAAGCTTTCTTT. It encodes CASSFRRDYTEAFF.

The chain joins TRBV7-8 to TRBJ1-2, with 7 nucleotides matching TRBD1. Germline lookup yields CDR1 SGHVS and CDR2 FQNEAQ. V dropped 2 bases and J dropped 6; count of bases not matched to a gene: 9. The CDR3 contains 15 residues. CDR3 in amino acids: CASSLTGVNSDGYTF. CDR3 in DNA: TGTGCCAGCAGCTTAACAGGGGTGAATTCGGATGGCTACACCTTC.

This clone was observed a single time. The J gene is TRBJ1-2, the V gene TRBV3-1 (or the pseudogene TRBV3-2); 8 bases line up with TRBD1. Germline V gene sequence: CDR1 LGHDT, CDR2 YNNKEL (reference sequence). CDR3 length: 16 amino acids. V shed 0 bases, J shed 7 bases, and the junction held 10 bases outside the gene matches. CDR3 sequence: CASSQEARTGNRGYTF. In DNA form, the CDR3 reads TGTGCCAGCAGCCAAGAAGCCCGGACAGGGAATCGTGGCTACACCTTC.

CDR3 sequence reads: CASSSSADSNTGELFF. Here the CDR3 DNA reads TGCGCCAGCAGCTCATCAGCGGACTCGAACACCGGGGAGCTGTTTTTT. The genes are TRBV5-1 and TRBJ2-2, with D possibly TRBD2 on 5 matching bases. Germline V CDR1 and CDR2: SGHRS, YFSETQ. The CDR3 is 16 amino acids. Trimming shortened V by 3 bases and J by 0 bases, and 12 bases separated the two germline ends.

This clone was seen a few times. The J gene is TRBJ2-5, the V gene TRBV7-9, with TRBD2 matching 9 bases. V gave up 4 bases and J gave up 2 bases; unmatched junction bases: 2. This CDR3 has 14 amino acids. The germline V gene has CDR1 SEHNR and CDR2 FQNEAQ (reference sequence). In DNA form, the CDR3 reads TGTGCCAGCAGCTCTAGCGGGACTCAAGAGACCCAGTACTTC. Translation gives CASSSSGTQETQYF.

The V and J genes are TRBV24-1 and TRBJ1-5, with D possibly matching TRBD1 (6 bases). The CDR3 contains 15 residues. The V end lost 4 bases, the J end lost 2 bases, and 11 bases lay between the germline ends. Germline CDR1 and CDR2: KGHDR and SFDVKD. The CDR3 loop is CATSDLQGGNQPQHF. The CDR3 DNA reads TGTGCCACCAGTGACCTACAGGGAGGCAATCAGCCCCAGCATTTT.

This clone was observed once. The chain is built from TRBV23-1 and TRBJ1-1, with D perhaps TRBD1 (6 bases). TRBV23-1 is labeled an ORF, and its function is uncertain. The CDR3 consists of 16 residues. V was pared by 2 bases and J by 3 bases, with 16 bases between. CDR3 bases: TGCGCCAGCAGTCAACACTACAGGGACAAGGACACTGAAGCTTTCTTT. This translates into CASSQHYRDKDTEAFF.

The chain employs TRBV19 and TRBJ1-2; 11 bases agree with TRBD1. Germline V lookup: CDR1 LNHDA, CDR2 SQIVND (reference sequence). Unmatched junction bases numbered 6, after V lost 7 bases and J lost 2 bases. The CDR3 totals 15 residues. In DNA form, the CDR3 reads TGTGCCAGTAAAAGGGGACAGGGGGACAACTATGGCTACACCTTC. This gives the protein CASKRGQGDNYGYTF.

As for this clone: Other DNA sequences from this sample encode an identical CDR3 as well. The CDR3 nucleotides read TGTGCCAGTAGCCTTGGACTAGCGGGAGGGCAAGCGCAGTATTTT. Residues: CASSLGLAGGQAQYF. This chain connects TRBV19 to TRBJ2-3, with 15 bases matching TRBD2. The germline gives CDR1 LNHDA, CDR2 SQIVND (reference sequence). After removal of 6 bases from V and 10 bases from J, the junction contained 8 bases not matched to a gene. This CDR3 contains 15 residues.

CDR3 DNA: TGCGCCAGCAGCTTGAACGGGGGCGGAGCGGGGGAGCAGTACTTC. Translating gives CASSLNGGGAGEQYF. V is TRBV5-1 and J is TRBJ2-7, with a possible D match to TRBD2 (7 bases). This CDR3 region has 15 residues. Looked up from germline, CDR1 is SGHRS and CDR2 is YFSETQ. Trimming removed 1 base from V and 7 bases from J, with 18 bases in between.

The V and J genes are TRBV25-1 and TRBJ1-2; TRBD1 aligns across 8 bases. Germline lookup yields CDR1 MGHDK and CDR2 SYGVNS. There are 14 residues in the CDR3. Trimming took 1 base from V and 3 from J; bases not matched to a gene: 1. CDR3 sequence: CASSEWGQDYGYTF. CDR3 in DNA: TGTGCCAGCAGTGAATGGGGACAGGACTATGGCTACACCTTC.

The genes are TRBV28 and TRBJ1-2; D not resolved. Trimming removed 7 bases from V and 8 bases from J, with 17 bases in between. Germline V gene lookup returns CDR1 MDHEN and CDR2 SYDVKM. There are 13 residues in the CDR3. The CDR3 spells CASTRPSGNGYTF. CDR3 in DNA: TGTGCCAGCACCCGGCCGTCGGGGAACGGCTACACCTTC.

This clone was recorded a few times. The V and J genes are TRBV30 and TRBJ2-5, with D tentatively TRBD2 (5 bases). Germline V gives CDR1 GTSNPN, CDR2 SVGIG (reference sequence). The V gene lost 2 bases and the J gene lost 5 bases, with 9 bases spanning the gap. The CDR3 runs 12 residues. The CDR3 loop reads CAWSFRRETQYF. The CDR3 region has the DNA TGTGCCTGGAGTTTCCGGAGGGAGACCCAGTACTTC.